A selection of T cell receptor beta chains follows, all from one sample in a study of blood T cells in healthy people across ages. Each CDR3 protein gets one entry after TCRdb re-called the 5' RACE reads with MiXCR. This table has fewer than 700,000 distinct CDR3 sequences, roughly 43% appearing once. Source material: blood. The source of these receptors is a man aged 80 or over in good health. CDR3s include the opening cysteine and the closing phenylalanine or tryptophan. A D gene is named only where the DNA matches it firmly. A clone size is listed for some rows: how often the clone was seen (once, few, many), or a class if it is expanded.

j_gene | len | abundance | v_gene | d_gene | CDR3aa | CDR3nt
TRBJ2-3 | 16 | - | TRBV24-1 | - | CATSDYRGGKTDTQYF | TGTGCCACCAGTGACTACAGGGGGGGTAAGACAGATACGCAGTATTTT
TRBJ2-1 | 19 | few | TRBV4-2 | TRBD2 | CASTAFGGKASAGGYEQFF | TGTGCCAGCACCGCGTTCGGGGGCAAGGCATCGGCGGGGGGGTATGAGCAGTTCTTC
TRBJ2-1 | 13 | few | TRBV11-3 | - | CASSLDRLGEQFF | TGTGCCAGCAGCTTAGACCGCTTGGGTGAGCAGTTCTTC
TRBJ2-7 | 13 | few | TRBV20-1 | - | CSARVQGTYEQYF | TGCAGTGCTAGAGTGCAGGGTACCTACGAGCAGTACTTC
TRBJ2-7 | 12 | few | TRBV6-2/TRBV6-3 | - | CASSRLGREQYF | TGTGCCAGCAGCCGACTAGGGAGGGAGCAGTACTTC
TRBJ2-3 | 17 | - | TRBV6-2/TRBV6-3 | TRBD2 | CASSYSKLAGITDTQYF | TGTGCCAGCAGTTACTCTAAACTAGCGGGGATCACAGATACGCAGTATTTT
TRBJ2-3 | 16 | - | TRBV5-6 | TRBD2 | CASSRGLAGFTDTQYF | TGTGCCAGCAGCCGGGGACTAGCGGGTTTCACAGATACGCAGTATTTT
TRBJ1-1 | 14 | - | TRBV20-1 | - | CSAHTGFGNTEAFF | TGCAGTGCTCATACAGGGTTTGGGAACACTGAAGCTTTCTTT
TRBJ1-6 | 16 | - | TRBV18 | TRBD1 | CASSPQRGRNNSPLHF | TGTGCCAGCTCACCACAAAGGGGGCGTAATAATTCACCCCTCCACTTT
TRBJ2-2 | 15 | - | TRBV5-1 | - | CASSLDRIFTGELFF | TGCGCCAGCAGCTTGGACAGGATTTTCACCGGGGAGCTGTTTTTT
TRBJ2-7 | 12 | - | TRBV6-6 | - | CASSYRTEEQYF | TGTGCCAGCAGTTATCGGACGGAAGAGCAGTACTTC
TRBJ2-5 | 15 | - | TRBV7-6 | TRBD2 | CASSLGASGSGEQYF | TGTGCCAGCAGCTTAGGGGCTAGCGGGAGTGGGGAGCAGTACTTC
TRBJ2-2 | 17 | - | TRBV27 | - | CASNRGGSYSNTGELFF | TGTGCCAGCAATCGGGGAGGATCATATTCGAACACCGGGGAGCTGTTTTTT
TRBJ2-1 | 14 | - | TRBV20-1 | - | CSASSGQHNAEQFF | TGCAGTGCTAGTTCTGGACAACACAATGCTGAGCAGTTCTTC
TRBJ2-5 | 16 | many | TRBV4-1 | - | CASSQVGIDRGGTQYF | TGCGCCAGCAGCCAAGTTGGGATTGACAGAGGGGGGACCCAGTACTTC
TRBJ2-5 | 15 | many | TRBV6-5 | - | CASSYSLEASETQYF | TGTGCCAGCAGTTACTCGTTAGAAGCGTCGGAGACCCAGTACTTC
TRBJ2-7 | 15 | - | TRBV20-1 | TRBD1 | CSAIGTGTGSLEQYF | TGCAGTGCTATAGGGACCGGGACAGGGAGCCTCGAGCAGTACTTC
TRBJ2-5 | 14 | - | TRBV14 | - | CASSQDLRQETQYF | TGTGCCAGCAGCCAAGATTTGAGGCAAGAGACCCAGTACTTC
TRBJ2-5 | 17 | few | TRBV7-2 | TRBD2 | CASSQGLAGGTQETQYF | TGTGCCAGCAGCCAGGGACTAGCGGGGGGAACACAAGAGACCCAGTACTTC
TRBJ2-6 | 14 | many | TRBV11-1 | - | CASSSSSGANVLTF | TGTGCCAGCAGCTCAAGCTCTGGGGCCAACGTCCTGACTTTC
TRBJ2-3 | 15 | few | TRBV15 | - | CATSRWTTSTDTQYF | TGTGCCACCAGCAGATGGACTACCTCCACAGATACGCAGTATTTT
TRBJ2-5 | 14 | few | TRBV7-2 | TRBD1 | CASSATGAGETQYF | TGTGCCAGCAGCGCCACAGGGGCCGGAGAGACCCAGTACTTC
TRBJ2-1 | 14 | - | TRBV24-1 | - | CATSTPGRPDEQFF | TGTGCCACCAGTACCCCGGGACGACCCGATGAGCAGTTCTTC
TRBJ2-3 | 14 | many | TRBV7-2 | TRBD2 | CASSSYNGGGYQYF | TGTGCCAGCAGCTCTTATAACGGGGGGGGTTACCAGTATTTT
TRBJ2-1 | 15 | - | TRBV18 | TRBD2 | CASSRSSGAYNEQFF | TGTGCAAGCTCACGCTCTAGCGGGGCATACAATGAGCAGTTCTTC
TRBJ2-5 | 15 | few | TRBV25-1 | - | CASSEKGQIQETQYF | TGTGCCAGCAGTGAAAAAGGACAGATCCAAGAGACCCAGTACTTC
TRBJ1-1 | 15 | - | TRBV6-5 | - | CASSYLRGAYTEAFF | TGTGCCAGCAGTTACTTAAGGGGCGCGTACACTGAAGCTTTCTTT
TRBJ1-1 | 14 | few | TRBV29-1 | - | CSVAQTARNTEAFF | TGCAGCGTTGCCCAAACGGCACGGAACACTGAAGCTTTCTTT
TRBJ2-5 | 16 | few | TRBV18 | TRBD1 | CASSLAGTGGQETQYF | TGTGCCAGCTCACTTGCCGGGACAGGGGGCCAAGAGACCCAGTACTTC
TRBJ2-6 | 15 | - | TRBV6-2/TRBV6-3 | - | CASRPPNAGANVLTF | TGTGCCAGCCGTCCCCCAAATGCAGGGGCCAACGTCCTGACTTTC
TRBJ2-2 | 16 | - | TRBV7-2 | - | CASSLFFRQPTGELFF | TGTGCCAGCAGCTTATTTTTTCGGCAGCCTACCGGGGAGCTGTTTTTT
TRBJ2-7 | 16 | many | TRBV7-2 | TRBD1 | CASSLAQGTGSYEQYF | TGTGCCAGCAGCTTAGCGCAAGGGACAGGGTCATACGAGCAGTACTTC
TRBJ2-5 | 13 | - | TRBV28 | - | CASSQTKAETQYF | TGTGCCAGCAGCCAAACTAAGGCTGAGACCCAGTACTTC
TRBJ2-5 | 14 | few | TRBV14 | TRBD1 | CASSQHRGMETQYF | TGTGCCAGCAGCCAACACAGGGGCATGGAGACCCAGTACTTC
TRBJ2-7 | 17 | - | TRBV7-2 | TRBD2 | CASSSWGLSGRGDEQYF | TGTGCCAGCAGCTCGTGGGGGTTGAGCGGGAGGGGCGACGAGCAGTACTTC
TRBJ2-1 | 15 | once | TRBV11-2 | TRBD2 | CASSTTSGSLNEQFF | TGTGCCAGCAGCACAACTAGCGGGAGTTTGAATGAGCAGTTCTTC
TRBJ2-1 | 17 | - | TRBV20-1 | - | CSARDVWGPSSYNEQFF | TGCAGTGCTAGAGATGTATGGGGACCAAGCTCCTACAATGAGCAGTTCTTC
TRBJ2-3 | 15 | few | TRBV5-1 | TRBD1 | CASSLDGTGADTQYF | TGCGCCAGCAGCTTGGATGGGACAGGGGCAGATACGCAGTATTTT
TRBJ2-3 | 12 | few | TRBV6-2/TRBV6-3 | TRBD1 | CASSPQGYTQYF | TGTGCCAGCAGCCCACAGGGGTATACGCAGTATTTT
TRBJ2-5 | 13 | - | TRBV6-2/TRBV6-3 | - | CASRDNLQETQYF | TGTGCCAGCAGGGATAATCTCCAAGAGACCCAGTACTTC
TRBJ2-1 | 15 | many | TRBV7-2 | TRBD2 | CASSSITGGYNEQFF | TGTGCCAGCAGCTCTATAACGGGGGGGTACAATGAGCAGTTCTTC
TRBJ2-5 | 15 | - | TRBV20-1 | TRBD2 | CSAERVAGIQETQYF | TGCAGTGCAGAGAGGGTAGCGGGCATCCAAGAGACCCAGTACTTC
TRBJ2-7 | 17 | few | TRBV20-1 | TRBD2 | CSAEAGTSGGLFYEQYF | TGCAGTGCTGAAGCCGGGACTAGCGGAGGATTATTCTACGAGCAGTACTTC
TRBJ1-5 | 15 | - | TRBV7-9 | - | CASSKDDRSNQPQHF | TGTGCCAGCAGCAAAGACGACAGGAGCAATCAGCCCCAGCATTTT
TRBJ2-4 | 12 | - | TRBV20-1 | - | CSPRGGKNIQYF | TGCAGTCCCAGAGGGGGGAAAAACATTCAGTACTTC
TRBJ2-5 | 16 | - | TRBV20-1 | TRBD2 | CSARVGTRSLQETQYF | TGCAGTGCTAGAGTGGGGACTAGATCACTGCAAGAGACCCAGTACTTC
TRBJ1-1 | 15 | once | TRBV5-6 | - | CASSLWALTNTEAFF | TGTGCCAGCAGCTTATGGGCACTTACGAACACTGAAGCTTTCTTT
TRBJ2-7 | 16 | - | TRBV4-2 | - | CASSLAGSGAYNERYF | TGTGCCAGCAGCCTCGCGGGATCGGGGGCCTACAATGAGCGGTACTTC